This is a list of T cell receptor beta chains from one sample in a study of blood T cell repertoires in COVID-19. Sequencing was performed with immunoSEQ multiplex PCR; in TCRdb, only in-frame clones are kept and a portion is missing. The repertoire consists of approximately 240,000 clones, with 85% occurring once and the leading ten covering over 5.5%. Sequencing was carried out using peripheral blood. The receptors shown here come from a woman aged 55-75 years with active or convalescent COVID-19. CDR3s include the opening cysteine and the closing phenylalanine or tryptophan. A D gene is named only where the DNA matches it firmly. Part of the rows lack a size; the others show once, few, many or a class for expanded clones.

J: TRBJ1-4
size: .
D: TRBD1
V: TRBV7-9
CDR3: CASSLGTAEDEKLFF
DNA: TGTGCCAGCAGCCTCGGGACAGCCGAAGATGAAAAACTGTTTTTT

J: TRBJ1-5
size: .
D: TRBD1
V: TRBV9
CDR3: CASSAWDRDLSNQPQHF
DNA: TGTGCCAGCAGCGCGTGGGACAGGGACCTCAGCAATCAGCCCCAGCATTTT

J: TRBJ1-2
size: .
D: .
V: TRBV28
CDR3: CASKRRFTYGYTF
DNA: TGTGCCAGCAAGCGGAGGTTCACCTATGGCTACACCTTC

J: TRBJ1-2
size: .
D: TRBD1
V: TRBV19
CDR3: CASSTLGQAGSGYTF
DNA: TGTGCCAGTAGTACCCTGGGACAGGCGGGTAGTGGCTACACCTTC

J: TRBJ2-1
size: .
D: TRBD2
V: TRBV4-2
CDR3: CASSQVAGDGYNEQFF
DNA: TGTGCCAGCAGCCAAGTAGCGGGAGATGGCTACAATGAGCAGTTCTTC

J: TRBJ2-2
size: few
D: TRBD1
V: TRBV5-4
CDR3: CASSPSPRQGQTGELFF
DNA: TGTGCCAGCAGCCCCTCCCCTCGACAGGGACAAACCGGGGAGCTGTTTTTT

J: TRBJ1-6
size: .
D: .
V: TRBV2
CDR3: CASSEMTALNSPLHF
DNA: TGTGCCAGCAGTGAAATGACAGCGTTGAATTCACCCCTCCACTTT

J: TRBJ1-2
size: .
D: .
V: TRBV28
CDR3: CASTQRRDSGYGYTF
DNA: TGTGCCAGCACCCAACGAAGAGATTCCGGCTATGGCTACACCTTC

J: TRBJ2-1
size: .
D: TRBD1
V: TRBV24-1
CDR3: CATSPTFGTGDAPTYNEQFF
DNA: TGTGCCACCAGTCCAACTTTTGGGACAGGGGATGCCCCTACTTACAATGAGCAGTTCTTC

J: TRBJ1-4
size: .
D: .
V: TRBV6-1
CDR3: CASSINEKLFF
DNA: TGTGCCAGCAGCATTAATGAAAAACTGTTTTTT

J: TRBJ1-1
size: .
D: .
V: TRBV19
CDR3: CASTRGGAEAFF
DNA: TGTGCCAGTACTAGGGGGGGGGCTGAAGCTTTCTTT

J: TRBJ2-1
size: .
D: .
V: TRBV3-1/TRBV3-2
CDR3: CASSQGTFNEQFF
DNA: TGTGCCAGCAGCCAAGGGACATTTAATGAGCAGTTCTTC

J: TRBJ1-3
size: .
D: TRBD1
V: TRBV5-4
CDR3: CASSLQGFEGSGNTIYF
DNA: TGTGCCAGCAGCTTACAGGGGTTTGAGGGCTCTGGAAACACCATATATTTT

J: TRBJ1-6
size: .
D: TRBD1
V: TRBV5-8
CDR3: CASSLGQGASPLHF
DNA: TGTGCCAGCAGCCTTGGACAGGGGGCTTCACCCCTCCACTTT

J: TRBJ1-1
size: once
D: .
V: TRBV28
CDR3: CASSFVGANTEAFF
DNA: TGTGCCAGCAGTTTCGTAGGGGCGAACACTGAAGCTTTCTTT

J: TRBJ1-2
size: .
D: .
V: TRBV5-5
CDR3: CASSTWGGGYTF
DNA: TGTGCCAGCAGCACTTGGGGCGGCGGCTACACCTTC

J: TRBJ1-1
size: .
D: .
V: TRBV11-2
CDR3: CASSLVRQRAVSTEAFF
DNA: TGTGCCAGCAGCTTAGTGAGACAGCGGGCTGTGAGCACTGAAGCTTTCTTT

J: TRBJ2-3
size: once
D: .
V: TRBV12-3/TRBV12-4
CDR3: CASSSLLGDTQYF
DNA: TGTGCCAGCAGTTCTCTACTCGGAGATACGCAGTATTTT

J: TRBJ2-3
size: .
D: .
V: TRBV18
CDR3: CASSPTLAGRTDTQYF
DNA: TGTGCCAGCTCACCGACTCTGGCGGGACGCACAGATACGCAGTATTTT

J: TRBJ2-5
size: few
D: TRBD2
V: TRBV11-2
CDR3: CASSLKTSGAHYQETQYF
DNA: TGTGCCAGCAGCCTAAAGACTAGCGGGGCCCACTACCAAGAGACCCAGTACTTC

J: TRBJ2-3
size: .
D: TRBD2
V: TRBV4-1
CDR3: CASSRAGGNTDTQYF
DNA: TGCGCCAGCAGCCGAGCGGGGGGCAACACAGATACGCAGTATTTT

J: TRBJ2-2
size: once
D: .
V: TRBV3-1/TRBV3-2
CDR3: CASSQGRGLTGELFF
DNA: TGTGCCAGCAGCCAAGGGCGGGGCCTCACCGGGGAGCTGTTTTTT

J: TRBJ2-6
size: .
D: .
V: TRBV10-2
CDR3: CASSDNGGSGANVLTF
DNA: TGCGCCAGCAGCGATAACGGGGGCTCTGGGGCCAACGTCCTGACTTTC

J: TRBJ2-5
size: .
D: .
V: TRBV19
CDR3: CASSIRGGEETQYF
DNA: TGTGCCAGTAGTATAAGAGGGGGGGAAGAGACCCAGTACTTC

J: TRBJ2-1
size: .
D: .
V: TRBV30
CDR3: CAWSAQNSYNEQFF
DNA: TGTGCCTGGAGTGCACAGAATTCCTACAATGAGCAGTTCTTC

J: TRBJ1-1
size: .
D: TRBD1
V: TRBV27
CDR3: CASSLTGWAEAFF
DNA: TGTGCCAGCAGTTTGACAGGGTGGGCTGAAGCTTTCTTT

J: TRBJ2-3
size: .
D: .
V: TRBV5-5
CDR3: CASSLGRPYDLGTDTQYF
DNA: TGTGCCAGCAGCTTGGGTAGACCTTACGACTTGGGCACAGATACGCAGTATTTT

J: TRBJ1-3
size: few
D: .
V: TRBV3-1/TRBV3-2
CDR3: CASSQDRQGTGNTIYF
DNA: TGTGCCAGCAGCCAAGATCGGCAGGGGACTGGAAACACCATATATTTT

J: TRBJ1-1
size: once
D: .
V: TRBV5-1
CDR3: CASSLSHRVGTEAFF
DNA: TGCGCCAGCAGCTTAAGTCACAGGGTCGGAACTGAAGCTTTCTTT

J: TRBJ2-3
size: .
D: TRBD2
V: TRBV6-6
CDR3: CASSSGLAGGEDTQYF
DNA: TGTGCCAGCAGTTCGGGACTAGCGGGAGGGGAAGATACGCAGTATTTT

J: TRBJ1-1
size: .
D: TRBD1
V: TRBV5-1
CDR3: CASSLDGQGRGAFF
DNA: TGCGCCAGCAGCTTGGATGGACAGGGGAGGGGAGCTTTCTTT

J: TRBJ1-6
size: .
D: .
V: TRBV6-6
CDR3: CASSSGTSQSPLHF
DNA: TGTGCCAGCAGTTCTGGTACGTCTCAGTCACCCCTCCACTTT

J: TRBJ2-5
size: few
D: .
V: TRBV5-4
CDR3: CASSHQRGETQYF
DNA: TGTGCCAGCAGCCACCAAAGGGGGGAGACCCAGTACTTC

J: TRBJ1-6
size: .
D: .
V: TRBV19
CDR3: CATKEGNYNSPLHF
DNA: TGTGCCACCAAGGAGGGGAACTATAATTCACCCCTCCACTTT

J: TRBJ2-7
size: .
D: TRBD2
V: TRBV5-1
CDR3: CASSLRGVGYEQYF
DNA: TGCGCCAGCAGCTTGCGGGGGGTGGGCTACGAGCAGTACTTC

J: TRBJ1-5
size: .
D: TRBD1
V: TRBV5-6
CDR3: CASSLTGGRDQPQHF
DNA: TGTGCCAGCAGCCTTACAGGGGGTAGGGATCAGCCCCAGCATTTT

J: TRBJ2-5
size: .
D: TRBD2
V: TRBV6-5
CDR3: CASSRTRWGETQYF
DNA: TGTGCCAGCTCCAGGACTAGGTGGGGAGAGACCCAGTACTTC

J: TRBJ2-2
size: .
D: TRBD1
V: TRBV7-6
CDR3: CASSLHRDRGRVGELFF
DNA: TGTGCCAGCAGCCTTCACCGGGACAGGGGCAGGGTCGGGGAGCTGTTTTTT

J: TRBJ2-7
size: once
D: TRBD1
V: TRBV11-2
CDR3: CASSLSDAGQGAGYEQYF
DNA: TGTGCCAGCAGCTTATCAGACGCGGGACAGGGGGCGGGCTACGAGCAGTACTTC

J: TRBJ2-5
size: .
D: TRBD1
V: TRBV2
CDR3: CASSTIGTGVETQYF
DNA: TGTGCCAGCAGTACAATTGGGACAGGGGTAGAGACCCAGTACTTC